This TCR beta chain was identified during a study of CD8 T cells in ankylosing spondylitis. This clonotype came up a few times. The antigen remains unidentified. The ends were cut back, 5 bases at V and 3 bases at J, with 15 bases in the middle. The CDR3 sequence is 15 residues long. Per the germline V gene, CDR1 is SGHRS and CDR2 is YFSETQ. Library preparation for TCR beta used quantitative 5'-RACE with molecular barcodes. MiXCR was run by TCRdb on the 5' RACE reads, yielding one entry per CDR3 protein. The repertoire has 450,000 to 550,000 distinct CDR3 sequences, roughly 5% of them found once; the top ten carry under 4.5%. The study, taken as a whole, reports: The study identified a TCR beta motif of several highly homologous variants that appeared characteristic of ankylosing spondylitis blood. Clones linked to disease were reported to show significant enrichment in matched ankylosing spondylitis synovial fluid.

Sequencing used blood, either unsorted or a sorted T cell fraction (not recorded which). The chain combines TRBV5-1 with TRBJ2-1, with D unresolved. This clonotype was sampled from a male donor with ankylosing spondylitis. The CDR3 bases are TGCGCCAGCAGACCTACAGAGAACCTCTACAATGAGCAGTTCTTC. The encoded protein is CASRPTENLYNEQFF.